Listed below are T cell receptor beta chains from one sample, sequenced in a study of blood T cell repertoires in COVID-19. Assay used: immunoSEQ multiplex PCR; TCRdb lists only in-frame clones, some missing. Here the sample spans under 250,000 clones, over 70% being singletons. Sequencing input: PBMCs or T cells enriched from blood (not recorded which). The origin of the receptors is a woman aged 40 to 50 who had been exposed to COVID-19. Both conserved end residues are part of each CDR3. A D gene is named only where the DNA matches it firmly. Clone size appears in some rows only: once, few, many, or a class for an expanded clone.

j_gene: TRBJ1-2
v_gene: TRBV24-1
abundance: -
d_gene: -
CDR3aa: CATSEQDGALGGYTF
CDR3nt: TGTGCCACCAGTGAACAGGACGGCGCATTGGGGGGCTACACCTTC

j_gene: TRBJ2-1
v_gene: TRBV28
abundance: -
d_gene: TRBD2
CDR3aa: CASSSPLAGGQYNEQFF
CDR3nt: TGTGCCAGCAGTTCACCTCTAGCGGGGGGGCAGTACAATGAGCAGTTCTTC

j_gene: TRBJ2-5
v_gene: TRBV5-1
abundance: -
d_gene: TRBD1
CDR3aa: CASRLQGAGETQYF
CDR3nt: TGCGCCAGCAGACTTCAGGGGGCTGGGGAGACCCAGTACTTC

j_gene: TRBJ1-2
v_gene: TRBV20-1
abundance: -
d_gene: -
CDR3aa: CSASVLQDTNYGYTF
CDR3nt: TGCAGTGCCAGTGTCCTGCAGGACACTAACTATGGCTACACCTTC

j_gene: TRBJ1-1
v_gene: TRBV11-2
abundance: -
d_gene: -
CDR3aa: CASSLAPGVNTEAFF
CDR3nt: TGTGCCAGCAGCTTAGCCCCAGGGGTCAACACTGAAGCTTTCTTT

j_gene: TRBJ2-1
v_gene: TRBV9
abundance: few
d_gene: TRBD2
CDR3aa: CASSVRAGGPENEQFF
CDR3nt: TGTGCCAGCAGCGTAAGAGCGGGAGGGCCAGAAAATGAGCAGTTCTTC

j_gene: TRBJ1-1
v_gene: TRBV7-9
abundance: -
d_gene: -
CDR3aa: CASSLWTLNTEAFF
CDR3nt: TGTGCCAGCAGCTTATGGACACTAAACACTGAAGCTTTCTTT

j_gene: TRBJ1-2
v_gene: TRBV7-2
abundance: -
d_gene: -
CDR3aa: CASSLFDTGVNGYTF
CDR3nt: TGTGCCAGCAGCTTATTTGACACGGGGGTCAATGGCTACACCTTC

j_gene: TRBJ1-1
v_gene: TRBV7-2
abundance: -
d_gene: TRBD1
CDR3aa: CASSLVGGEAFF
CDR3nt: TGTGCCAGCAGCTTAGTAGGGGGCGAAGCTTTCTTT

j_gene: TRBJ2-4
v_gene: TRBV5-4
abundance: -
d_gene: -
CDR3aa: CASSPGSAKNIQYF
CDR3nt: TGTGCCAGCAGCCCGGGGTCGGCCAAAAACATTCAGTACTTC

j_gene: TRBJ2-5
v_gene: TRBV10-3
abundance: once
d_gene: -
CDR3aa: CAISEYNQETQYF
CDR3nt: TGTGCCATCAGTGAGTATAACCAAGAGACCCAGTACTTC

j_gene: TRBJ1-2
v_gene: TRBV11-3
abundance: -
d_gene: TRBD1
CDR3aa: CASSLGQGALRGYTF
CDR3nt: TGTGCCAGCAGCTTAGGACAGGGGGCATTGCGAGGCTACACCTTC

j_gene: TRBJ1-5
v_gene: TRBV2
abundance: -
d_gene: -
CDR3aa: CASSVGASNQPQHF
CDR3nt: TGTGCCAGCAGTGTAGGGGCTAGCAATCAGCCCCAGCATTTT

j_gene: TRBJ2-2
v_gene: TRBV5-4
abundance: -
d_gene: TRBD1
CDR3aa: CASSDAGGAGGELFF
CDR3nt: TGTGCCAGCTCAGATGCAGGGGGCGCAGGCGGGGAGCTGTTTTTT

j_gene: TRBJ1-2
v_gene: TRBV3-1/TRBV3-2
abundance: once
d_gene: -
CDR3aa: CASSQAVNYGYTF
CDR3nt: TGTGCCAGCAGCCAAGCTGTTAACTATGGCTACACCTTC

j_gene: TRBJ1-1
v_gene: TRBV4-1
abundance: once
d_gene: -
CDR3aa: CASSQDPGGADEAFF
CDR3nt: TGCGCCAGCAGCCAAGATCCCGGGGGTGCGGATGAAGCTTTCTTT

j_gene: TRBJ2-6
v_gene: TRBV28
abundance: -
d_gene: -
CDR3aa: CASSSITRSGANVLTF
CDR3nt: TGTGCCAGCAGTTCAATCACACGCTCTGGGGCCAACGTCCTGACTTTC

j_gene: TRBJ1-2
v_gene: TRBV4-2
abundance: -
d_gene: -
CDR3aa: CASSQREQGNYGYTF
CDR3nt: TGTGCCAGCAGCCAAAGGGAACAGGGAAACTATGGCTACACCTTC

j_gene: TRBJ2-3
v_gene: TRBV10-3
abundance: -
d_gene: TRBD2
CDR3aa: CAISDEGLAGGPRSTDTQYF
CDR3nt: TGTGCCATCAGTGATGAAGGCCTAGCGGGGGGCCCCCGGAGCACAGATACGCAGTATTTT

j_gene: TRBJ1-2
v_gene: TRBV7-2
abundance: -
d_gene: -
CDR3aa: CASSLAQANYGYTF
CDR3nt: TGTGCCAGCAGCTTAGCACAGGCTAACTATGGCTACACCTTC

j_gene: TRBJ2-7
v_gene: TRBV6-5
abundance: -
d_gene: TRBD1
CDR3aa: CASSYSPGGSYEQYF
CDR3nt: TGTGCCAGCAGTTACTCTCCAGGGGGTTCCTACGAGCAGTACTTC

j_gene: TRBJ2-3
v_gene: TRBV5-1
abundance: -
d_gene: -
CDR3aa: CASSRSPASVADTQYF
CDR3nt: TGCGCCAGCAGCCGATCCCCGGCTAGCGTCGCAGATACGCAGTATTTT

j_gene: TRBJ2-7
v_gene: TRBV4-1
abundance: -
d_gene: -
CDR3aa: CASSHWFFSSGIYEQYF
CDR3nt: TGCGCCAGCAGCCATTGGTTCTTCTCGTCGGGGATCTACGAGCAGTACTTC

j_gene: TRBJ1-6
v_gene: TRBV6-6
abundance: -
d_gene: -
CDR3aa: CASSPDGGSSYNSPLHF
CDR3nt: TGTGCCAGCAGTCCGGACGGGGGGAGCTCCTATAATTCACCCCTCCACTTT

j_gene: TRBJ2-1
v_gene: TRBV3-1/TRBV3-2
abundance: -
d_gene: -
CDR3aa: CASSQVYGDEQFF
CDR3nt: TGTGCCAGCAGCCAAGTATACGGGGATGAGCAGTTCTTC

j_gene: TRBJ2-3
v_gene: TRBV19
abundance: -
d_gene: TRBD2
CDR3aa: CASSPRLAGSTDTQYF
CDR3nt: TGTGCCAGTAGTCCCCGACTAGCGGGTAGCACAGATACGCAGTATTTT

j_gene: TRBJ2-1
v_gene: TRBV7-2
abundance: few
d_gene: -
CDR3aa: CASSLDGPLDEQFF
CDR3nt: TGTGCCAGCAGCTTAGATGGGCCCCTCGATGAGCAGTTCTTC

j_gene: TRBJ1-1
v_gene: TRBV5-6
abundance: -
d_gene: -
CDR3aa: CASSLDTRPTEAFF
CDR3nt: TGTGCCAGCAGCTTGGATACTCGTCCGACTGAAGCTTTCTTT

j_gene: TRBJ2-5
v_gene: TRBV20-1
abundance: -
d_gene: TRBD2
CDR3aa: CSASWASGGGQETQYF
CDR3nt: TGCAGTGCTAGTTGGGCTAGCGGGGGGGGCCAAGAGACCCAGTACTTC

j_gene: TRBJ2-3
v_gene: TRBV27
abundance: -
d_gene: -
CDR3aa: CASSLARSSTDTQYF
CDR3nt: TGTGCCAGCAGTTTAGCGCGGAGTAGCACAGATACGCAGTATTTT

j_gene: TRBJ1-1
v_gene: TRBV7-9
abundance: -
d_gene: -
CDR3aa: CASSWRGNTEAFF
CDR3nt: TGTGCCAGCAGCTGGCGGGGGAACACTGAAGCTTTCTTT

j_gene: TRBJ1-6
v_gene: TRBV4-1
abundance: -
d_gene: TRBD1
CDR3aa: CASSQEGTGLNSPLHF
CDR3nt: TGCGCCAGCAGCCAAGAGGGGACAGGTCTTAATTCACCCCTCCACTTT

j_gene: TRBJ2-1
v_gene: TRBV19
abundance: -
d_gene: TRBD2
CDR3aa: CASSIAASGLNEQFF
CDR3nt: TGTGCCAGTAGTATAGCTGCTAGCGGCTTAAATGAGCAGTTCTTC

j_gene: TRBJ2-5
v_gene: TRBV29-1
abundance: once
d_gene: -
CDR3aa: CSVDQWGLQETQYF
CDR3nt: TGCAGCGTTGATCAGTGGGGACTTCAAGAGACCCAGTACTTC

j_gene: TRBJ1-4
v_gene: TRBV5-4
abundance: -
d_gene: TRBD1
CDR3aa: CASSFGDRSNEKLFF
CDR3nt: TGTGCCAGCAGCTTTGGGGACAGATCCAATGAAAAACTGTTTTTT

j_gene: TRBJ2-3
v_gene: TRBV7-3
abundance: -
d_gene: -
CDR3aa: CASSFHPGASDTQYF
CDR3nt: TGTGCCAGCAGCTTTCATCCAGGGGCGTCAGATACGCAGTATTTT

j_gene: TRBJ2-3
v_gene: TRBV11-2
abundance: once
d_gene: TRBD2
CDR3aa: CASSLVLAGTDTQYF
CDR3nt: TGTGCCAGCAGCTTAGTGCTAGCGGGCACAGATACGCAGTATTTT

j_gene: TRBJ1-1
v_gene: TRBV30
abundance: -
d_gene: -
CDR3aa: CAWSVLRTEAFF
CDR3nt: TGTGCCTGGAGTGTACTGCGTACTGAAGCTTTCTTT

j_gene: TRBJ2-3
v_gene: TRBV19
abundance: -
d_gene: TRBD1
CDR3aa: CASSTGQGGADTQYF
CDR3nt: TGTGCCAGTAGTACGGGACAGGGAGGCGCAGATACGCAGTATTTT

j_gene: TRBJ2-3
v_gene: TRBV11-1
abundance: once
d_gene: TRBD2
CDR3aa: CASSPTLAGDSDTQYF
CDR3nt: TGTGCCAGCAGCCCAACCTTAGCGGGGGATTCAGATACGCAGTATTTT

j_gene: TRBJ2-5
v_gene: TRBV24-1
abundance: -
d_gene: -
CDR3aa: CATSSTGARETQYF
CDR3nt: TGTGCCACCAGTTCGACAGGCGCACGGGAGACCCAGTACTTC

j_gene: TRBJ2-3
v_gene: TRBV6-2/TRBV6-3
abundance: -
d_gene: TRBD2
CDR3aa: CASSPYLPSGTSTDTQYF
CDR3nt: TGTGCCAGCAGCCCTTACCTCCCTAGCGGGACTAGCACAGATACGCAGTATTTT

j_gene: TRBJ2-7
v_gene: TRBV5-4
abundance: -
d_gene: -
CDR3aa: CASSETGVFNEQYF
CDR3nt: TGTGCCAGCAGCGAAACGGGGGTTTTCAACGAGCAGTACTTC

j_gene: TRBJ1-1
v_gene: TRBV5-4
abundance: -
d_gene: -
CDR3aa: CASSFRGGGEAFF
CDR3nt: TGTGCCAGCAGCTTTCGGGGGGGCGGTGAAGCTTTCTTT

j_gene: TRBJ1-2
v_gene: TRBV6-5
abundance: -
d_gene: -
CDR3aa: CASSSTQRGPRASYTF
CDR3nt: TGTGCCAGCAGTTCCACTCAGCGGGGCCCAAGAGCTAGCTACACCTTC

j_gene: TRBJ2-5
v_gene: TRBV18
abundance: -
d_gene: -
CDR3aa: CASSSSESQYF
CDR3nt: TGTGCCAGCTCATCATCAGAATCCCAGTACTTC

j_gene: TRBJ2-1
v_gene: TRBV3-1/TRBV3-2
abundance: once
d_gene: -
CDR3aa: CASSHMGGPNYNEQFF
CDR3nt: TGTGCCAGCAGCCATATGGGGGGACCTAACTACAATGAGCAGTTCTTC

j_gene: TRBJ1-1
v_gene: TRBV6-2/TRBV6-3
abundance: -
d_gene: TRBD1
CDR3aa: CASSYWTGGLNTEAFF
CDR3nt: TGTGCCAGCAGTTACTGGACAGGGGGCCTGAACACTGAAGCTTTCTTT

j_gene: TRBJ2-7
v_gene: TRBV30
abundance: few
d_gene: TRBD1
CDR3aa: CAWRTGGSYEQYF
CDR3nt: TGTGCCTGGCGGACAGGCGGTTCCTACGAGCAGTACTTC

j_gene: TRBJ2-2
v_gene: TRBV18
abundance: once
d_gene: TRBD2
CDR3aa: CASSGGGNTGELFF
CDR3nt: TGTGCCAGCTCCGGCGGGGGGAACACCGGGGAGCTGTTTTTT

j_gene: TRBJ2-1
v_gene: TRBV12-3/TRBV12-4
abundance: -
d_gene: -
CDR3aa: CASSFSEYNEQFF
CDR3nt: TGTGCCAGCAGTTTTAGTGAATACAATGAGCAGTTCTTC

j_gene: TRBJ2-5
v_gene: TRBV5-4
abundance: -
d_gene: -
CDR3aa: CASSLRRAGETQYF
CDR3nt: TGTGCCAGCAGCTTGAGGAGGGCGGGAGAGACCCAGTACTTC

j_gene: TRBJ2-7
v_gene: TRBV18
abundance: -
d_gene: TRBD1
CDR3aa: CASSDRGISNEQYF
CDR3nt: TGTGCCAGCTCAGACAGGGGGATCTCCAACGAGCAGTACTTC

j_gene: TRBJ1-2
v_gene: TRBV29-1
abundance: -
d_gene: -
CDR3aa: CSVDQGTSYGYTF
CDR3nt: TGCAGCGTTGATCAGGGGACATCATATGGCTACACCTTC